This T cell receptor (beta chain) was profiled in a study of blood T cells in healthy people across ages. Study-level information: Per two T cells, about one barcoded beta molecule was captured through template switching.

The ends lost 3 bases at V and 4 bases at J; junction bases unmatched: 11. CDR3 length: 17 residues. CDR1 and CDR2 (germline): DFQATT, SNEGSKA (reference sequence). This clonotype came up a few times. Its specificity is unknown. Whole-study findings and limits: Estimated diversity, derived from one million T cells, was regarded as an underestimate. Among T cells, TCR beta diversity per million cells dropped roughly linearly as age rose.

The use of a sample-barcoded 5' primer and a J-beta primer mix characterized a second PCR of roughly 7 to 11 cycles. Every molecule of cDNA carried a tag from a template-switch adaptor with 12 random nucleotides. TCRdb re-called the 5' RACE reads with MiXCR, one entry per CDR3 protein. The data show about 1.8 million distinct CDR3 sequences, about 49% seen once. The clonotype originates from a woman between 35 and 50 years old in good health. The specimen was blood. The chain recombines TRBV20-1 with TRBJ2-6; 8 nucleotides align to TRBD1. For the CDR3, the DNA is TGCAGTGCTAGGGACCATCAGGGGGCAAGAGGGGCCAACGTCCTGACTTTC. This gives the protein CSARDHQGARGANVLTF.